This T cell receptor beta chain emerged from a study of T cells in Graves' hyperthyroidism and ophthalmopathy. At the level of the study: Peripheral blood collection took place at initial diagnosis, before any treatment. The study, taken as a whole, reports: Most clonotypes expanded in thyroid above 0.001 were likewise present in blood.

Amplified regions were TCR beta CDR3 sequences from RNA transcripts. HTBI primers were used for first-round RT-PCR of the TCR CDR3. TCRdb reprocessed the multiplex PCR reads with MiXCR, giving one entry per CDR3 protein. The table has roughly 640,000 distinct CDR3 sequences, 16% seen once. Ophthalmopathy cases scored 3 or more on the Clinical Activity Score and 4 or more on NOSPECS grade, with duration below 3 months. Criteria for exclusion of patients were uncontrolled infection, other autoimmune disease, pregnancy or lactation. The V end was cut by 3 bases, the J end by 3 bases, with 12 bases between. CDR1 is MDHEN, CDR2 SYDVKM, per germline. There are 14 residues in the CDR3. This clonotype was seen many times. The antigen is unknown.

V is TRBV28 and J is TRBJ2-7, with no clear D. The TCR originated in a woman aged 40 to 50 with Graves' ophthalmopathy. Sequencing input: blood. The CDR3 DNA reads TGTGCCAGCAGTTTGTATTGGGGTCTCTACGAGCAGTACTTC. It is translated as CASSLYWGLYEQYF.